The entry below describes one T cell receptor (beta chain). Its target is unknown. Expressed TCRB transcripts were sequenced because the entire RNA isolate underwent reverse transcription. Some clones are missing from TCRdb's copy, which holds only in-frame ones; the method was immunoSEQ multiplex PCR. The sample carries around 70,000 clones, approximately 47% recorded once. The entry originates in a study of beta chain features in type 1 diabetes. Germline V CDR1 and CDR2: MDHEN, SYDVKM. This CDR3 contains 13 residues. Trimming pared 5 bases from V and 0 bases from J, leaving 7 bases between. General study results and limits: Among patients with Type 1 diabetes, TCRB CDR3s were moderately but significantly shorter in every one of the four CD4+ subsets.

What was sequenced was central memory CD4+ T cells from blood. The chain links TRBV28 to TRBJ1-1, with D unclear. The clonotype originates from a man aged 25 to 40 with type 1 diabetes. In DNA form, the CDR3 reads TGTGCCAGCAGTAATACAATGAACACTGAAGCTTTCTTT. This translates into CASSNTMNTEAFF. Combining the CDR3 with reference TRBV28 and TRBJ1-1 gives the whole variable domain DVKVTQSSRYLVKRTGEKVFLECVQDMDHENMFWYRQDPGLGLRLIYFSYDVKMKEKGDIPEGYSVSREKKERFSLILESASTNQTSMYLCASSNTMNTEAFFGQGTRLTVV.